The 30 T cell receptor beta chains below were found in one sample sequenced in a study of blood T cell repertoires in COVID-19. Data came from immunoSEQ multiplex PCR; TCRdb stores just in-frame clones and leaves some out. This table has about 85,000 clones, around nine tenths appearing once. Material for sequencing was peripheral blood. The receptors derive from a man aged 55 to 70 with acute or convalescent COVID-19.

This chain links TRBV5-1 with TRBJ2-7; tentatively, D is TRBD1 (6 bases). Deletions cut 1 base from V and 6 bases from J, with 17 bases between. Germline V gives CDR1 SGHRS, CDR2 YFSETQ. The CDR3 runs to 15 residues. The CDR3 DNA is TGCGCCAGCAGCTTGACCGGGACAAGTTCTCTCGAGCAGTACTTC. Its translation: CASSLTGTSSLEQYF.

The chain uses TRBV14 and TRBJ1-2, with no clear D. The CDR3 loop spans 13 amino acids. Germline V CDR1 and CDR2: SGHDN, FVKESK. The V gene lost 1 base and the J gene lost 4 bases, with 7 bases spanning the gap. CDR3 sequence: CASSQVVSYGYTF. CDR3 bases: TGTGCCAGCAGCCAAGTCGTCTCCTATGGCTACACCTTC.

This clone was seen more than once but under ten times. The V and J genes are TRBV7-6 and TRBJ2-2; D uncertain. The V end was cut by 5 bases, the J end by 0 bases, with 7 bases between. The V gene's germline CDR1 is SGHVS and CDR2 FNYEAQ. The CDR3 contains 14 residues. The CDR3: CASSIQANTGELFF. The CDR3 DNA sequence: TGTGCCAGCAGCATACAAGCGAACACCGGGGAGCTGTTTTTT.

This chain connects TRBV19 to TRBJ1-2; D not resolved. V dropped 5 bases and J dropped 3 bases, with 13 bases sitting between them. The CDR3 covers 14 residues. CDR1 is LNHDA, CDR2 SQIVND, per germline (reference sequence). The CDR3 DNA reads as TGTGCCAGTAGTCCACAGCCAAACTACTATGGCTACACCTTC. Protein sequence: CASSPQPNYYGYTF.

The genes are TRBV30 and TRBJ1-2, with D uncertain. The germline V and J ends were trimmed by 0 bases and 8 bases, with 7 bases remaining between them. Germline-derived CDR1 and CDR2 are GTSNPN and SVGIG (reference sequence). The CDR3 totals 11 residues. Written as DNA, the CDR3 is TGTGCCTGGAGTGTATTCGGGGGCTACACCTTC. Amino acid sequence: CAWSVFGGYTF.

The chain carries TRBV3-1 (or the pseudogene TRBV3-2) and TRBJ2-1; 12 positions agree with TRBD2. The germline V gene has CDR1 LGHDT and CDR2 YNNKEL (reference sequence). Losses at the gene ends were 1 base for V and 10 bases for J; bases not matched to a gene: 5. The CDR3 has 15 residues. Here the CDR3 reads CASSQASGGAEEQFF. In nucleotides, the CDR3 is TGTGCCAGCAGCCAAGCTAGCGGGGGGGCCGAGGAGCAGTTCTTC.

The chain combines TRBV27 with TRBJ2-5; 7 bases are a match to TRBD2. Germline V lookup: CDR1 MNHEY, CDR2 SMNVEV (reference sequence). The CDR3 has 16 residues. Germline trimming cut 6 bases from V and 5 bases from J; bases unmatched to any gene: 15. The CDR3 here is CASRRERRGWDETQYF. CDR3 sequence (DNA): TGTGCCAGCAGGCGAGAGAGGCGGGGGTGGGACGAGACCCAGTACTTC.

V usage is TRBV10-3 and J usage is TRBJ2-5; 10 bases are a match to TRBD2. V lost 7 bases, J lost 1 base, and 6 bases stayed unmatched. The germline gives CDR1 ENHRY, CDR2 SYGVKD. The CDR3 has 15 residues. The CDR3 region has the DNA TGTGCCATCAAAGGGAGCGGGGGGGGCCAAGAGACCCAGTACTTC. This gives the protein CAIKGSGGGQETQYF.

A few counts support this clone. This sequence joins TRBV9 and TRBJ1-1, with D uncertain. Trimming shortened V by 1 base and J by 3 bases, and 10 bases separated the two germline ends. The CDR3 totals 14 residues. CDR1 SGDLS and CDR2 YYNGEE come from the germline V gene. The CDR3 reads CASSVLSVDTEAFF. CDR3 sequence (DNA): TGTGCCAGCAGCGTACTTTCGGTGGACACTGAAGCTTTCTTT.

The V and J genes are TRBV27 and TRBJ1-3; 7 bases line up with TRBD1. The CDR3 has 15 amino acids. Germline CDR1 and CDR2: MNHEY and SMNVEV (reference sequence). After removal of 2 bases from V and 3 bases from J, the junction contained 4 bases not matched to a gene. CDR3 sequence: CASSLKGALGNTIYF. For the CDR3, the DNA is TGTGCCAGCAGTTTAAAGGGGGCGCTTGGAAACACCATATATTTT.

V gene TRBV10-1 combines with J gene TRBJ2-5; 10 positions agree with TRBD1. Germline assignment: CDR1 WNHNN and CDR2 SYGVQD (reference sequence). The CDR3 runs to 14 residues. J was trimmed by 7 bases and V by 6 bases; bases with no gene match: 8. The CDR3 DNA sequence: TGCGCCAGCAGCGCCGACAGGGGGCTGGGGACCCAGTACTTC. This sequence encodes CASSADRGLGTQYF.

This clone was observed a handful of times. This chain uses TRBV29-1 with TRBJ1-1; no firm D call. The CDR3 has 13 amino acids. Germline-derived CDR1 and CDR2 are SQVTM and ANQGSEA. With 4 bases removed from V and 0 bases from J, the gap between germline ends came to 9 bases. The CDR3 protein is CSVVRAMNTEAFF. The DNA of the CDR3 is TGCAGCGTTGTGAGGGCCATGAACACTGAAGCTTTCTTT.

The chain recombines TRBV10-2 with TRBJ2-7; D uncertain. V shed 2 bases and J shed 3 bases, with 8 bases lying between them. Germline V gene sequence: CDR1 WSHSY, CDR2 SAAADI. The CDR3 contains 13 residues. CDR3 amino acids: CASSETLNYEQYF. In DNA form, the CDR3 reads TGCGCCAGCAGTGAGACTTTAAACTACGAGCAGTACTTC.

The rearrangement joins TRBV11-2 to TRBJ1-4; TRBD1 matches 8 bases. From germline, CDR1 is SGHAT and CDR2 FQNNGV. The CDR3 sequence is 14 residues long. V lost 3 bases, J lost 7 bases, and 4 bases stayed unmatched. CDR3 DNA sequence: TGTGCCAGCAGCTTGGACAGGGCGGTTGAAAAACTGTTTTTT. The encoded protein is CASSLDRAVEKLFF.

The chain combines TRBV12-5 with TRBJ1-4; 7 positions agree with TRBD1. V gave up 5 bases and J gave up 3 bases; unmatched junction bases: 6. This CDR3 contains 15 residues. Germline V lookup: CDR1 LGHNT, CDR2 FRNRAP. The CDR3 coding sequence is TGTGCTAGTGGTGCCTGGACAGGTCCTAATGAAAAACTGTTTTTT. Translated, it gives CASGAWTGPNEKLFF. The whole variable domain, remainder taken from reference TRBV12-5 and TRBJ1-4, is DARVTQTPRHKVTEMGQEVTMRCQPILGHNTVFWYRQTMMQGLELLAYFRNRAPLDDSGMPKDRFSAEMPDATLATLKIQPSEPRDSAVYFCASGAWTGPNEKLFFGSGTQLSVL.

This chain joins TRBV9 and TRBJ2-7; 9 bases map to TRBD2. CDR1 SGDLS and CDR2 YYNGEE come from the germline V gene. The CDR3 is 15 residues long. J gave up 4 bases and V 0 bases, and 5 bases lay outside the gene matches. The CDR3 DNA follows: TGTGCCAGCAGCGTAGGAGTAGCGGGGGCTTACGAGCAGTACTTC. This translates into CASSVGVAGAYEQYF.

The V gene is TRBV29-1, the J gene TRBJ1-2, with D possibly being TRBD1 (6 bases). V was clipped by 4 bases and J by 8 bases, with 11 bases between them. The CDR3 has 11 residues. Germline-derived CDR1 and CDR2 are SQVTM and ANQGSEA. The CDR3 is CSVGTAQGYTF. The CDR3 DNA sequence: TGCAGCGTTGGGACAGCCCAGGGCTACACCTTC.

The V gene is TRBV13, the J gene TRBJ1-1, with unresolved D. Germline lookup yields CDR1 PRHDT and CDR2 FYEKMQ (reference sequence). The ends were cut back, 5 bases at V and 0 bases at J, with 10 bases in the middle. CDR3 length: 14 amino acids. This chain's CDR3 is CASSPGQLNTEAFF. CDR3 bases: TGTGCCAGCAGCCCAGGTCAGTTGAACACTGAAGCTTTCTTT.

This chain connects TRBV9 to TRBJ1-1, with 9 positions matching TRBD1. This CDR3 contains 16 residues. Trimming removed 4 bases from V and 0 bases from J; junction bases left unmatched: 7. Germline CDR1 SGDLS, CDR2 YYNGEE. The chain's CDR3 is CASSSDRGLMNTEAFF. Written as DNA, the CDR3 is TGTGCCAGCAGCTCGGACAGGGGACTGATGAACACTGAAGCTTTCTTT.

This clone was counted a single time. Here the CDR3 reads CASSMGQTNQPQHF. The CDR3 nucleotides read TGTGCCAGTAGTATGGGGCAGACCAATCAGCCCCAGCATTTT. This chain joins TRBV19 and TRBJ1-5; D might be TRBD1 (5 bases). This CDR3 has 14 amino acids. The germline V gene encodes CDR1 LNHDA and CDR2 SQIVND (reference sequence). V was cut by 3 bases and J by 3 bases, with 9 bases left in between. The full variable domain, in which reference TRBV19 and TRBJ1-5 provide the parts outside the CDR3, is DGGITQSPKYLFRKEGQNVTLSCEQNLNHDAMYWYRQDPGQGLRLIYYSQIVNDFQKGDIAEGYSVSREKKESFPLTVTSAQKNPTAFYLCASSMGQTNQPQHFGDGTRLSIL.

The V and J genes are TRBV11-2 and TRBJ1-2; TRBD1 might be the D (5 bases). This CDR3 has 16 amino acids. Germline V gene lookup returns CDR1 SGHAT and CDR2 FQNNGV. The V gene lost 5 bases and the J gene lost 4 bases, with 20 bases spanning the gap. The CDR3 is CASSRLGVGTGYGYTF. The CDR3 DNA reads TGTGCCAGCAGCCGATTGGGGGTAGGGACTGGCTATGGCTACACCTTC.

The genes are TRBV5-1 and TRBJ2-2, with D tentatively TRBD2 (6 bases). The CDR3 has 14 residues. In germline, CDR1 is SGHRS, CDR2 YFSETQ. V lost 0 bases and J lost 6, with 9 bases in between. The CDR3 loop is CASSLAERAGELFF. The CDR3 coding sequence is TGCGCCAGCAGCTTGGCCGAGCGGGCCGGGGAGCTGTTTTTT. The complete variable domain, with remaining parts taken from reference TRBV5-1 and TRBJ2-2, reads KAGVTQTPRYLIKTRGQQVTLSCSPISGHRSVSWYQQTPGQGLQFLFEYFSETQRNKGNFPGRFSGRQFSNSRSEMNVSTLELGDSALYLCASSLAERAGELFFGEGSRLTVL.

A note on this clone: The sample holds other DNA sequences that translate to the same CDR3. The chain has TRBV3-1 (or the pseudogene TRBV3-2) and TRBJ1-1, with D maybe TRBD1 (6 bases). The CDR3 runs to 14 residues. Trimming left V 1 base short and J 1 base short, with 7 bases between. Germline values: CDR1 LGHDT, CDR2 YNNKEL (reference sequence). The CDR3 protein is CASSQVTGNTEAFF. CDR3 bases: TGTGCCAGCAGCCAAGTGACAGGGAACACTGAAGCTTTCTTT.

This chain joins TRBV13 and TRBJ2-5; D perhaps matches TRBD1 (6 bases). Between the trimmed V and J ends, which lost 4 bases and 4 bases, there was a span of 13 bases. Germline CDR1 PRHDT, CDR2 FYEKMQ (reference sequence). CDR3 length: 14 amino acids. CDR3 amino acids: CASSSTRGGETQYF. CDR3 DNA: TGTGCCAGCAGCTCAACCAGGGGTGGAGAGACCCAGTACTTC.

The chain carries TRBV6-2 or TRBV6-3 and TRBJ1-5; D gene ambiguous. V was cut by 0 bases and J by 0 bases, with 12 bases left in between. This CDR3 has 17 residues. Germline CDR1 and CDR2: MNHEY and SVGEGT. The CDR3 protein is CASSYSSRLYSNQPQHF. Written as DNA, the CDR3 is TGTGCCAGCAGTTACTCGTCCAGACTCTATAGCAATCAGCCCCAGCATTTT.

The chain is built from TRBV19 and TRBJ1-1; unclear D gene. V lost 6 bases, J lost 1 base, and 6 bases lay in between. The CDR3 spans 12 residues. The V gene's germline CDR1 is LNHDA and CDR2 SQIVND (reference sequence). The CDR3 loop is CASSIQNTEAFF. The CDR3 DNA reads as TGTGCCAGTAGCATTCAGAACACTGAAGCTTTCTTT.

This clone was counted a few times. The same CDR3 is also encoded by other DNA sequences in this sample. CDR3 in DNA: TGTGCCAGCAGCTCAGGGGTTCACACTGAAGCTTTCTTT. Its translation: CASSSGVHTEAFF. The chain links TRBV11-1 to TRBJ1-1, with D possibly being TRBD1 (6 bases). V lost 4 bases and J 3 bases, leaving 9 bases between the germline ends. The CDR3 loop spans 13 amino acids. Germline V gives CDR1 SGHAT, CDR2 FQDESV (reference sequence).

V and J are TRBV2 and TRBJ2-1, with a weak D call TRBD2 (7 bases). The CDR3 totals 13 residues. Germline values: CDR1 SNHLY, CDR2 FYNNEI. V lost 6 bases and J lost 8, with 14 bases in between. The CDR3 coding sequence is TGTGCCAGCAGGGGGGGGCAGAAGGATGAGCAGTTCTTC. It yields the protein CASRGGQKDEQFF.

The chain uses TRBV7-8 and TRBJ2-7; D perhaps matches TRBD1 (5 bases). Trimming shortened V by 5 bases and J by 0 bases, and 20 bases separated the two germline ends. The CDR3 contains 17 residues. Germline CDR1 SGHVS, CDR2 FQNEAQ. In DNA form, the CDR3 reads TGTGCCAGCAGCCCTTATCCCCAGGGCCATTACTCCTACGAGCAGTACTTC. Protein: CASSPYPQGHYSYEQYF.

This clone was seen a single time. The V gene is TRBV11-3, the J gene TRBJ2-1, with D tentatively TRBD1 (6 bases). Trimming took off 3 bases at V and 7 bases at J, with 13 bases between the two ends. The CDR3 contains 14 residues. The germline CDR1 and CDR2 sequences are SGHNT and YENEEA. The CDR3 DNA reads TGTGCCAGCAGCTTGGACTCCACAGGGAATGAGCAGTTCTTC. It encodes CASSLDSTGNEQFF. Based on the CDR3 plus reference TRBV11-3 and TRBJ2-1, the full variable domain is EAGVVQSPRYKIIEKKQPVAFWCNPISGHNTLYWYLQNLGQGPELLIRYENEEAVDDSQLPKDRFSAERLKGVDSTLKIQPAELGDSAVYLCASSLDSTGNEQFFGPGTRLTVL.